This T cell receptor beta chain is drawn from a study of blood T cell repertoires in COVID-19. Germline assignment: CDR1 SGHTS and CDR2 YDEGEE. The CDR3 contains 13 residues. V was pared by 4 bases and J by 3 bases, with 8 bases between. Repertoires were generated with immunoSEQ multiplex PCR, while TCRdb's copy carries only in-frame clones and drops some. The sample yields roughly 90,000 clones, about 83% seen once. The receptor's source is a human donor in a cohort sampled during active COVID-19. This chain connects TRBV5-8 to TRBJ2-1; perhaps TRBD1 as D (6 bases). The specimen sequenced was peripheral blood. CDR3 sequence reads: CASSPDSYNEQFF. CDR3 DNA sequence: TGTGCCAGCAGCCCGGACAGCTACAATGAGCAGTTCTTC.